What follows are 31 T cell receptor beta chains derived from one specimen sequenced in a study of T cells in localized non-small cell lung cancer. This table comes from immunoSEQ multiplex PCR, and its TCRdb copy is limited to in-frame clones, with some not included. The sample records roughly 90,000 clones, approximately 90% being singletons. The material sequenced was PBMCs, taken before any cancer treatment. These receptors were obtained from a woman aged 40 to 75 with stage II squamous cell lung carcinoma.

CDR3 region: CASSVSRGTEAFF. CDR3 coding DNA: TGTGCCAGCAGTGTTAGCAGGGGAACTGAAGCTTTCTTT. This chain joins TRBV6-1 and TRBJ1-1; weak D call: TRBD1 (6 bases). The CDR3 spans 13 residues. Trimming removed 4 bases at V and 5 bases at J, with 11 bases between. Germline CDR1 and CDR2: MNHNS and SASEGT.

The rearrangement uses TRBV7-9 and TRBJ2-7; the D is unclear. Germline values: CDR1 SEHNR, CDR2 FQNEAQ (reference sequence). Trimming removed 4 bases at V and 4 bases at J, with 8 bases between. This CDR3 comprises 12 residues. CDR3 loop: CASSSNIYEQYF. In DNA, the CDR3 is TGTGCCAGCAGCTCCAACATTTACGAGCAGTACTTC.

The CDR3, as DNA: TGTGCCAGTAGTCTCGGGACAAATTCCGGGGGCTACACCTTC. It encodes CASSLGTNSGGYTF. The chain combines TRBV19 with TRBJ1-2; possible D gene TRBD1, 6 bases. Between the trimmed V and J ends, which lost 5 bases and 8 bases, there was a span of 18 bases. Germline V gene sequence: CDR1 LNHDA, CDR2 SQIVND (reference sequence). The CDR3 contains 14 residues.

The chain employs TRBV28 and TRBJ1-1, with D unclear. V lost 2 bases and J lost 1, with 8 bases in between. This CDR3 region has 14 residues. Per the germline V gene, CDR1 is MDHEN and CDR2 is SYDVKM. The CDR3 DNA follows: TGTGCCAGCAGTTTAATAAATGGGAACACTGAAGCTTTCTTT. Its protein is CASSLINGNTEAFF. Combining the CDR3 with reference TRBV28 and TRBJ1-1 gives the whole variable domain DVKVTQSSRYLVKRTGEKVFLECVQDMDHENMFWYRQDPGLGLRLIYFSYDVKMKEKGDIPEGYSVSREKKERFSLILESASTNQTSMYLCASSLINGNTEAFFGQGTRLTVV.

The genes are TRBV5-4 and TRBJ2-2; a weak D match, TRBD1 (5 bases). This CDR3 is 15 amino acids long. In germline, CDR1 is SGHNT, CDR2 YYREEE (reference sequence). Trimming shortened V by 4 bases and J by 6 bases, and 16 bases separated the two germline ends. The CDR3 reads CASSHTDSIAGELFF. Written as DNA, the CDR3 is TGTGCCAGCAGCCATACTGACAGCATCGCCGGGGAGCTGTTTTTT.

V is TRBV11-2 and J is TRBJ1-3; D may be TRBD1 (5 bases). Germline CDR1 SGHAT, CDR2 FQNNGV. The CDR3 covers 14 residues. V shed 5 bases and J shed 1 base, with 9 bases lying between them. The CDR3 sequence is CASSLGVSGNTIYF. CDR3 bases: TGTGCCAGCAGCCTAGGGGTTTCTGGAAACACCATATATTTT.

This chain joins TRBV7-6 and TRBJ2-3, with D unclear. The CDR3 extends over 14 amino acids. Germline V gene data show CDR1 as SGHVS and CDR2 as FNYEAQ. Trimming took 2 bases from V and 1 from J, leaving 7 bases between them. Here the CDR3 reads CASSLLAGTDTQYF. In DNA, the CDR3 is TGTGCCAGCAGCTTACTGGCGGGCACAGATACGCAGTATTTT. The full variable domain, rest sourced from reference TRBV7-6 and TRBJ2-3, is GAGVSQSPRYKVTKRGQDVALRCDPISGHVSLYWYRQALGQGPEFLTYFNYEAQQDKSGLPNDRFSAERPEGSISTLTIQRTEQRDSAMYRCASSLLAGTDTQYFGPGTRLTVL.

The chain joins TRBV6-1 to TRBJ2-5, with unresolved D. This CDR3 region has 15 residues. Germline-derived CDR1 and CDR2 are MNHNS and SASEGT. Trimming shortened V by 1 base and J by 1 base, and 10 bases separated the two germline ends. The CDR3 protein is CASSEVPRTQETQYF. The CDR3 coding sequence is TGTGCCAGCAGTGAAGTGCCCCGAACCCAAGAGACCCAGTACTTC.

The chain links TRBV7-8 to TRBJ2-1; 11 bases are a match to TRBD2. The V gene end was trimmed by 4 bases and the J gene end by 9 bases; junction bases not matched to a gene: 14. This CDR3 has 17 residues. CDR1 SGHVS and CDR2 FQNEAQ come from the germline V gene. Here the CDR3 DNA reads TGTGCCAGCAGCTCCCCCCTTACTAGCGGGAGAAATACTGAGCAGTTCTTC. This translates into CASSSPLTSGRNTEQFF.

The rearrangement joins TRBV5-1 to TRBJ2-4; D possibly corresponds to TRBD2 (6 bases). The CDR3 is 16 amino acids. The germline gives CDR1 SGHRS, CDR2 YFSETQ. V shed 0 bases and J shed 2 bases, with 12 bases lying between them. CDR3 DNA sequence: TGCGCCAGCAGCTTGGGGGTCGGGGGTTCCAAAAACATTCAGTACTTC. It is translated as CASSLGVGGSKNIQYF.

The V gene is TRBV4-1, the J gene TRBJ2-1; D is perhaps TRBD1 or TRBD2 (6 bases each). The germline CDR1 and CDR2 sequences are MGHRA and YSYEKL. Trimming shortened V by 0 bases and J by 2 bases, and 23 bases separated the two germline ends. The length of the CDR3 is 20 residues. The CDR3 region has the DNA TGCGCCAGCAGCCAAGATACAGGGAGGCTTGGCTTTTTAACCTACAATGAGCAGTTCTTC. Residues: CASSQDTGRLGFLTYNEQFF.

The CDR3 is CASRSPTSWDGYTF. DNA of the CDR3: TGTGCCAGTCGTTCTCCGACCTCGTGGGATGGCTACACCTTC. V is TRBV19 and J is TRBJ1-2; D not certain. This CDR3 region has 14 residues. V was shortened by 8 bases and J by 6 bases, with 19 bases between the two germline ends. The germline V gene has CDR1 LNHDA and CDR2 SQIVND (reference sequence).

This rearrangement joins TRBV5-1 to TRBJ2-3; D is possibly TRBD1 or TRBD2 (6 bases each). This CDR3 is 15 amino acids long. V dropped 4 bases and J dropped 3 bases, with 15 bases sitting between them. Germline values: CDR1 SGHRS, CDR2 YFSETQ. The CDR3 DNA sequence: TGCGCCAGCAGCCTACGGGGGCTTGGGACAGATACGCAGTATTTT. Residues: CASSLRGLGTDTQYF.

The chain is built from TRBV19 and TRBJ2-2; 8 nucleotides align to TRBD1. V lost 5 bases to trimming and J lost 5 bases; unmatched junction nucleotides: 7. The V gene's germline CDR1 is LNHDA and CDR2 SQIVND (reference sequence). This CDR3 spans 15 amino acids. The CDR3 DNA reads TGTGCCAGTAGTTCGTTGACAGGGGCAACCGGGGAGCTGTTTTTT. Its translation is CASSSLTGATGELFF.

The chain has TRBV7-6 and TRBJ2-3, with D maybe TRBD1 (6 bases). V was pared by 1 base and J by 3 bases, with 11 bases between. In germline, CDR1 is SGHVS, CDR2 FNYEAQ. CDR3 length equals 15 residues. CDR3 sequence (DNA): TGTGCCAGCAGCTTAGGAACAGGGAAGACAGATACGCAGTATTTT. It encodes CASSLGTGKTDTQYF.

The V and J genes are TRBV10-3 and TRBJ2-1; TRBD2 matches at 11 bases. V lost 8 bases, J lost 7 bases, and 13 bases stayed unmatched. This CDR3 contains 16 residues. The germline V gene encodes CDR1 ENHRY and CDR2 SYGVKD. CDR3 bases: TGTGCCATCCAGTTTTCTCTAGCGGGGGGCCCTAATGAGCAGTTCTTC. It is translated as CAIQFSLAGGPNEQFF.

The chain joins TRBV21-1 to TRBJ2-3; TRBD2, the table's D call, lacks a check against the DNA. TRBV21-1 is recorded as a pseudogene. The CDR3 is made up of 14 amino acids. The CDR3 bases are TGTGCCAGCAATGGAAGAGGGAGACGGTATACGCAGTATTTT. Its protein is CASNGRGRRYTQYF.

This chain joins TRBV11-2 and TRBJ2-1; D perhaps matches TRBD2 (5 bases). The CDR3 loop spans 13 amino acids. Germline V lookup: CDR1 SGHAT, CDR2 FQNNGV. Trimming took off 2 bases at V and 10 bases at J, with 12 bases between the two ends. This chain's CDR3 is CASSLLERGEQFF. As DNA, the CDR3 is TGTGCCAGCAGCTTATTAGAGAGAGGGGAGCAGTTCTTC.

This clone was seen a handful of times. The chain has TRBV10-2 and TRBJ1-2, with a possible D match to TRBD1 (5 bases). V was shortened by 2 bases and J by 2 bases, with 6 bases between the two germline ends. CDR3 length: 13 residues. The germline CDR1 and CDR2 sequences are WSHSY and SAAADI. This CDR3 is CASSEEGNYGYTF. DNA for the CDR3: TGCGCCAGCAGTGAGGAGGGGAACTATGGCTACACCTTC.

CDR3 nucleotide sequence: TGTGCCTGGAGATTGCGGGGGTTGAACACCGGGGAGCTGTTTTTT. Translating gives CAWRLRGLNTGELFF. This sequence joins TRBV30 and TRBJ2-2; 7 bases agree with TRBD2. CDR3 length: 15 amino acids. Germline CDR1 reads GTSNPN; CDR2 reads SVGIG (reference sequence). V was pared by 3 bases and J by 1 base, with 5 bases of the junction left unmatched. The variable domain in full, completed from reference TRBV30 and TRBJ2-2, reads SQTIHQWPATLVQPVGSPLSLECTVEGTSNPNLYWYRQAAGRGLQLLFYSVGIGQISSEVPQNLSASRPQDRQFILSSKKLLLSDSGFYLCAWRLRGLNTGELFFGEGSRLTVL.

The gene calls are TRBV5-1 and TRBJ1-2; unclear D gene. Germline CDR1 is SGHRS and CDR2 is YFSETQ. Trimming took 0 bases from V and 7 from J, leaving 13 bases between them. The CDR3 consists of 14 residues. CDR3 sequence: CASSLVTGPGGYTF. The CDR3 nucleotides are TGCGCCAGCAGCTTGGTGACCGGGCCGGGTGGCTACACCTTC.

V and J are TRBV7-9 and TRBJ1-1; D might be TRBD1 (5 bases). Germline assignment: CDR1 SEHNR and CDR2 FQNEAQ (reference sequence). V dropped 5 bases and J dropped 5 bases, with 9 bases sitting between them. The CDR3 length is 12 residues. CDR3 sequence (DNA): TGTGCCAGCAGCACCCGGGGGACTGAAGCTTTCTTT. This encodes CASSTRGTEAFF.

The chain carries TRBV5-1 and TRBJ2-7; tentative D call: TRBD1 (5 bases). The V gene lost 0 bases and the J gene lost 4 bases, with 14 bases spanning the gap. Germline V CDR1 and CDR2: SGHRS, YFSETQ. The CDR3 covers 15 residues. CDR3 residues: CASSLAPGNRYEQYF. In DNA, the CDR3 is TGCGCCAGCAGCTTGGCCCCAGGGAATCGGTACGAGCAGTACTTC.

The chain is built from TRBV6-1 and TRBJ2-6; 7 bases are a match to TRBD1. V shed 3 bases, J shed 0 bases, and the junction held 8 bases outside the gene matches. Germline assignment: CDR1 MNHNS and CDR2 SASEGT. The CDR3 runs 18 residues. CDR3 sequence reads: CASSDRDRFYSGANVLTF. The CDR3 nucleotides read TGTGCCAGCAGTGACCGGGACAGATTCTACTCTGGGGCCAACGTCCTGACTTTC.

The chain combines TRBV9 with TRBJ1-2; D unclear. Germline V gene sequence: CDR1 SGDLS, CDR2 YYNGEE. This CDR3 region has 13 residues. Trimming took 0 bases from V and 11 from J, leaving 14 bases between them. CDR3 nucleotide sequence: TGTGCCAGCAGCGTAGTTGAGGGCTTTGGGTACACCTTC. Translated: CASSVVEGFGYTF.

The J gene is TRBJ1-1, the V gene TRBV5-1; maybe TRBD1 (6 bases). Germline loops: CDR1 SGHRS, CDR2 YFSETQ. This CDR3 spans 15 amino acids. Trimming removed 0 bases from V and 4 bases from J, with 13 bases in between. In DNA, the CDR3 is TGCGCCAGCAGCTTGGGAGGGACATCAATCACTGAAGCTTTCTTT. This codes for CASSLGGTSITEAFF.

The chain employs TRBV5-6 and TRBJ1-2; D may be TRBD1 (6 bases). The V end lost 4 bases, the J end lost 4 bases, and 20 bases lay between the germline ends. The germline V gene has CDR1 SGHDT and CDR2 YYEEEE. This CDR3 is built from 16 residues. CDR3 sequence: CASSPPGGGQVYGYTF. Here the CDR3 DNA reads TGTGCCAGCAGCCCCCCCGGGGGCGGGCAGGTCTATGGCTACACCTTC. Full variable domain (missing parts from reference TRBV5-6 and TRBJ1-2): DAGVTQSPTHLIKTRGQQVTLRCSPKSGHDTVSWYQQALGQGPQFIFQYYEEEERQRGNFPDRFSGHQFPNYSSELNVNALLLGDSALYLCASSPPGGGQVYGYTFGSGTRLTVV.

The V and J genes are TRBV9 and TRBJ2-1; D is unresolved. This CDR3 spans 11 amino acids. Per the germline V gene, CDR1 is SGDLS and CDR2 is YYNGEE. V dropped 4 bases and J dropped 9 bases, with 8 bases sitting between them. The CDR3 protein is CASSSRGEQFF. The CDR3 nucleotides read TGTGCCAGCAGCTCGAGAGGTGAGCAGTTCTTC.

The chain employs TRBV5-1 and TRBJ2-2; D is possibly TRBD1 (6 bases). Between the trimmed V and J ends, which lost 1 base and 7 bases, there was a span of 14 bases. CDR1 is SGHRS and CDR2 is YFSETQ in the germline V gene. The CDR3 length is 15 residues. The chain's CDR3 is CASSLQGIGFGELFF. The CDR3 DNA reads TGCGCCAGCAGCTTGCAGGGGATTGGGTTCGGGGAGCTGTTTTTT.

CDR3 region: CATSRDSGGADTGELFF. The CDR3, as DNA: TGTGCCACCAGCAGAGATTCGGGGGGCGCGGACACCGGGGAGCTGTTTTTT. The chain has TRBV15 and TRBJ2-2; D may be TRBD2 (7 bases). The CDR3 contains 17 residues. Trimming removed 0 bases from V and 3 bases from J, with 14 bases in between. Germline V gives CDR1 LNHNV, CDR2 YYDKDF (reference sequence).

This clone was seen more than once but under ten times. J is TRBJ1-2 and V is TRBV6-5; TRBD1 might be the D (5 bases). The CDR3 spans 13 residues. Germline CDR1 and CDR2: MNHEY and SVGAGI. The germline V and J ends were trimmed by 6 bases and 1 base, with 9 bases remaining between them. CDR3 nucleotides: TGTGCCAGCAGACTGACAGATAACTATGGCTACACCTTC. It encodes CASRLTDNYGYTF.